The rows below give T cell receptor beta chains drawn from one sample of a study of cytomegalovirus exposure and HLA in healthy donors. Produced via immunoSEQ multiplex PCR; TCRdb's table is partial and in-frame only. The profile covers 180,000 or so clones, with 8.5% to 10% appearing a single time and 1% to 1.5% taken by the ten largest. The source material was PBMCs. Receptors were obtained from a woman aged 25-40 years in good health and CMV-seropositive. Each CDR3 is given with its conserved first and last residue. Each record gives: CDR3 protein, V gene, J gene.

CDR3aa: CASAQPGRVYGYTF; v_gene: TRBV7-8; j_gene: TRBJ1-2
CDR3aa: CASSSSGIGETQYF; v_gene: TRBV5-1; j_gene: TRBJ2-5
CDR3aa: CASSSLVDNEQFF; v_gene: TRBV27; j_gene: TRBJ2-1
CDR3aa: CASSSPGKLEDGYTF; v_gene: TRBV6-5; j_gene: TRBJ1-2
CDR3aa: CATSRGLAGHNEQFF; v_gene: TRBV15; j_gene: TRBJ2-1
CDR3aa: CASSQGGGETQYF; v_gene: TRBV10-1; j_gene: TRBJ2-5
CDR3aa: CASSLQGASYGYTF; v_gene: TRBV7-2; j_gene: TRBJ1-2
CDR3aa: CASSLPSTSGRSDTQYF; v_gene: TRBV7-9; j_gene: TRBJ2-3
CDR3aa: CASNFAGGTGELFF; v_gene: TRBV6-5; j_gene: TRBJ2-2
CDR3aa: CASSGAGAGYNEQFF; v_gene: TRBV10-1; j_gene: TRBJ2-1
CDR3aa: CASLRTANTGELFF; v_gene: TRBV4-1; j_gene: TRBJ2-2
CDR3aa: CASRHSRKGSQETQYF; v_gene: TRBV7-9; j_gene: TRBJ2-5
CDR3aa: CASLPGVLMGETQYF; v_gene: TRBV6-1; j_gene: TRBJ2-5
CDR3aa: CASTRPEGQGYTF; v_gene: TRBV19; j_gene: TRBJ1-2
CDR3aa: CAISRQGALNYGYTF; v_gene: TRBV10-3; j_gene: TRBJ1-2
CDR3aa: CASSLTGQVEAFF; v_gene: TRBV7-3; j_gene: TRBJ1-1
CDR3aa: CASGSVGTGNHEQYF; v_gene: TRBV28; j_gene: TRBJ2-7
CDR3aa: CASSRQAASNQPQHF; v_gene: TRBV27; j_gene: TRBJ1-5
CDR3aa: CASSEDTGFYGYTF; v_gene: TRBV2; j_gene: TRBJ1-2
CDR3aa: CASTKGGRQGTYEQYF; v_gene: TRBV27; j_gene: TRBJ2-7
CDR3aa: CASSREGAEAFF; v_gene: TRBV5-1; j_gene: TRBJ1-1
CDR3aa: CASSWELNTEAFF; v_gene: TRBV5-6; j_gene: TRBJ1-1